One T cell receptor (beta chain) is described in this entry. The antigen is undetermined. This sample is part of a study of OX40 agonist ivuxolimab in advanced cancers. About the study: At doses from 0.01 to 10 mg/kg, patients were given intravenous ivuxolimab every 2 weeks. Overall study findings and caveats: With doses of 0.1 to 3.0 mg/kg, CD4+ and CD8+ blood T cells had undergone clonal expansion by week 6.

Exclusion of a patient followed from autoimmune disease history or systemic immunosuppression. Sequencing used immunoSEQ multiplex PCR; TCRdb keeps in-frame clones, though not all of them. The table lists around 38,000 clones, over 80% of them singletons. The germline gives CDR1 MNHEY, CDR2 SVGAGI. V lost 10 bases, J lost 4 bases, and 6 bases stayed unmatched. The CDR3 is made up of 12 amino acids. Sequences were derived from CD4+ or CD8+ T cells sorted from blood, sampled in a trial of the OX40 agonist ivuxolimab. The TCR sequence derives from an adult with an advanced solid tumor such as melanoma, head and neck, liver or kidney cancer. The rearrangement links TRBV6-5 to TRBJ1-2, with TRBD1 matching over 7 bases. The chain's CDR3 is CATIDRVYGYTF. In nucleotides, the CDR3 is TGTGCCACCATAGACAGGGTCTATGGCTACACCTTC.